A single sample gave rise to the 26 T cell receptor beta chains below, sequenced in a study of T cells in Graves' hyperthyroidism and ophthalmopathy. Amplification of TCR beta CDR3 regions was performed using RNA transcripts as template. The HTBI primer set served for first-round RT-PCR of the TCR CDR3. Each CDR3 protein gets one entry after TCRdb re-called the multiplex PCR reads with MiXCR. The table lists about 210,000 distinct CDR3 sequences, approximately 20% of them singletons. The sample comprised blood. The receptor set was obtained from a man in his forties with Graves' hyperthyroidism.

This chain joins TRBV19 and TRBJ2-4; 8 nucleotides agree with TRBD1. V lost 4 bases, J lost 9 bases, and 8 bases stayed unmatched. Germline V lookup: CDR1 LNHDA, CDR2 SQIVND (reference sequence). CDR3 length: 14 amino acids. The CDR3 DNA sequence: TGTGCCAGTAGTACCGGGACAGGCTCTACCATTCAGTACTTC. This sequence encodes CASSTGTGSTIQYF.

Ten or more counts support this clonotype. The J gene is TRBJ2-3, the V gene TRBV7-9; D unclear. Deletions cut 1 base from V and 3 bases from J, with 17 bases between. The CDR3 totals 17 residues. Germline V gene sequence: CDR1 SEHNR, CDR2 FQNEAQ (reference sequence). The CDR3 nucleotides read TGTGCCAGCAGCTTAGGGTACGGGCTGCAGGAGACAGATACGCAGTATTTT. Protein product: CASSLGYGLQETDTQYF.

The J gene is TRBJ2-3, the V gene TRBV20-1; TRBD2 matches at 11 bases. The CDR3 length is 18 residues. Germline trimming cut 3 bases from V and 1 base from J; bases unmatched to any gene: 12. Germline CDR1 DFQATT, CDR2 SNEGSKA (reference sequence). The CDR3 DNA is TGCAGTGCTAGTGACTCTAGCGGGGGGTACAGCGGCACAGATACGCAGTATTTT. It yields the protein CSASDSSGGYSGTDTQYF.

This clonotype was seen at least ten times. The V and J genes are TRBV5-1 and TRBJ2-5; 14 bases align to TRBD2. The CDR3 is 14 residues long. J lost 7 bases, V lost 4 bases, and 3 bases had no gene match. Looked up from germline, CDR1 is SGHRS and CDR2 is YFSETQ. CDR3 DNA: TGCGCCAGCAGCGACGGACTAGCGGGGGGGACCCAGTACTTC. Protein product: CASSDGLAGGTQYF. Variable domain in full (rest from reference TRBV5-1 and TRBJ2-5): KAGVTQTPRYLIKTRGQQVTLSCSPISGHRSVSWYQQTPGQGLQFLFEYFSETQRNKGNFPGRFSGRQFSNSRSEMNVSTLELGDSALYLCASSDGLAGGTQYFGPGTRLLVL.

V usage is TRBV19 and J usage is TRBJ2-7, with 9 bases that match TRBD1. J gave up 2 bases and V 3 bases, and 8 bases lay outside the gene matches. CDR1 is LNHDA, CDR2 SQIVND, per germline (reference sequence). CDR3 length: 16 amino acids. CDR3 amino acids: CASSMEDNRGPYEQYF. CDR3 sequence (DNA): TGTGCCAGTAGTATGGAGGATAACAGGGGGCCCTACGAGCAGTACTTC.

In its sample, this clonotype was seen many times. The genes are TRBV30 and TRBJ1-2; no clear D gene. There are 13 residues in the CDR3. Germline values: CDR1 GTSNPN, CDR2 SVGIG (reference sequence). V gave up 1 base and J gave up 1 base, with 7 bases separating them. The DNA of the CDR3 is TGTGCCTGGAGTGCCCAGGATAACTATGGCTACACCTTC. Translated, it gives CAWSAQDNYGYTF.

This chain connects TRBV7-9 to TRBJ2-7, with D possibly called TRBD1 or TRBD2 (5 bases each). The CDR3 is 12 residues long. The V gene lost 3 bases and the J gene lost 7 bases, with 10 bases spanning the gap. Germline V gives CDR1 SEHNR, CDR2 FQNEAQ (reference sequence). The CDR3 nucleotides read TGTGCCAGCAGCTTTGGGGGAAGTGAGCAGTACTTC. Its protein product is CASSFGGSEQYF.

This clonotype appeared many times. The V gene is TRBV7-2, the J gene TRBJ2-1, with 11 bases lining up with TRBD1. Trimming took 4 bases from V and 7 from J; bases not matched to a gene: 9. Per the germline V gene, CDR1 is SGHTA and CDR2 is FQGNSA. The CDR3 totals 16 residues. The CDR3 sequence: CASSSGTGGFGNEQFF. The CDR3 DNA reads TGTGCCAGCAGCTCCGGGACAGGGGGGTTTGGGAATGAGCAGTTCTTC.

This clonotype was observed at least ten times. This chain uses TRBV7-2 with TRBJ1-6, with unresolved D. In germline, CDR1 is SGHTA, CDR2 FQGNSA. Trimming left V 2 bases short and J 4 bases short, with 6 bases between. The CDR3 sequence is 14 residues long. CDR3 bases: TGTGCCAGCAGCTTAAACACTTATAATTCACCCCTCCACTTT. Its protein product is CASSLNTYNSPLHF.

Many counts were recorded for this clonotype. V and J are TRBV9 and TRBJ1-1; 8 bases line up with TRBD1. This CDR3 has 14 residues. J gave up 1 base and V 2 bases, and 1 base lay outside the gene matches. CDR1 and CDR2 from the germline V gene are SGDLS and YYNGEE. CDR3 sequence (DNA): TGTGCCAGCAGCGTCGGACAGGGGAACACTGAAGCTTTCTTT. This sequence encodes CASSVGQGNTEAFF.

This clonotype was counted ten times or more. The chain is built from TRBV28 and TRBJ2-7; D is ambiguous. CDR1 and CDR2 from the germline V gene are MDHEN and SYDVKM. This CDR3 comprises 12 residues. Trimming pared 6 bases from V and 3 bases from J, leaving 9 bases between. The DNA for the CDR3 is TGTGCCAGCAGCCCCACAGTCTACGAGCAGTACTTC. Translation gives CASSPTVYEQYF. Supplemented by reference TRBV28 and TRBJ2-7, the full variable domain reads DVKVTQSSRYLVKRTGEKVFLECVQDMDHENMFWYRQDPGLGLRLIYFSYDVKMKEKGDIPEGYSVSREKKERFSLILESASTNQTSMYLCASSPTVYEQYFGPGTRLTVT.

This clonotype has just one count. This chain uses TRBV12-3 or TRBV12-4 with TRBJ1-3, with D possibly TRBD1 on 6 matching bases. V gave up 5 bases and J gave up 4 bases, with 12 bases separating them. CDR3 size: 14 residues. DNA of the CDR3: TGTGCCAGCAGTAAGAGGGGGTTCGGAAACACCATATATTTT. Protein product: CASSKRGFGNTIYF.

This clonotype was seen many times. The chain joins TRBV20-1 to TRBJ2-1; 9 nucleotides align to TRBD1. With V trimmed by 5 bases and J by 3 bases, 5 bases remained unmatched. Germline V gene lookup returns CDR1 DFQATT and CDR2 SNEGSKA (reference sequence). The CDR3 runs to 14 residues. The CDR3 DNA reads TGCAGTGCTGCGCACAGGGGGCTCTACAATGAGCAGTTCTTC. Translation: CSAAHRGLYNEQFF.

This clonotype appeared a few times. A much larger clone sits a single nucleotide away, making a read error possible. The rearrangement links TRBV28 to TRBJ2-6; D is perhaps TRBD1 (5 bases). Germline V gene data show CDR1 as MDHEN and CDR2 as SYDVKM. CDR3 size: 15 residues. For the CDR3, the DNA is TGTGCCAGCAGTTTATCCCAGGCTGGGGCCAGCGTCCTGACTTTC. This codes for CASSLSQAGASVLTF.

The table lists this clonotype with many counts. V gene TRBV11-1 combines with J gene TRBJ2-5; TRBD1 matches 7 bases. Germline V gene data show CDR1 as SGHAT and CDR2 as FQDESV (reference sequence). The V gene end was trimmed by 6 bases and the J gene end by 5 bases; junction bases not matched to a gene: 6. This CDR3 contains 13 residues. The chain's CDR3 is CASSLDRPETQYF. CDR3 bases: TGTGCCAGCAGTCTGGACAGGCCGGAGACCCAGTACTTC.

This clonotype was detected a few times. The chain uses TRBV9 and TRBJ2-7, with a tentative D call TRBD1 (6 bases). Trimming removed 4 bases from V and 2 bases from J, with 13 bases in between. The germline CDR1 and CDR2 sequences are SGDLS and YYNGEE. This CDR3 has 14 residues. The CDR3 DNA sequence: TGTGCCAGCAGCTTTGGCAGGGGAACCTACGAGCAGTACTTC. Its protein is CASSFGRGTYEQYF.

This chain links TRBV7-2 with TRBJ1-3; D not certain. The CDR3 has 16 amino acids. CDR1 SGHTA and CDR2 FQGNSA come from the germline V gene. V shed 1 base and J shed 0 bases, with 10 bases lying between them. CDR3 bases: TGTGCCAGCAGCTTAGATCCCGTTTACTCTGGAAACACCATATATTTT. As protein: CASSLDPVYSGNTIYF. Variable domain in full (rest from reference TRBV7-2 and TRBJ1-3): GAGVSQSPSNKVTEKGKDVELRCDPISGHTALYWYRQSLGQGLEFLIYFQGNSAPDKSGLPSDRFSAERTGGSVSTLTIQRTQQEDSAVYLCASSLDPVYSGNTIYFGEGSWLTVV.

Many counts were recorded for this clonotype. The V and J genes are TRBV20-1 and TRBJ2-2; tentative D call: TRBD2 (6 bases). The CDR3 is 15 amino acids. Germline V CDR1 and CDR2: DFQATT, SNEGSKA (reference sequence). With 3 bases removed from V and 1 base from J, the gap between germline ends came to 12 bases. The CDR3 loop reads CSARLAGQNTGELFF. The CDR3 bases are TGCAGTGCTAGGCTTGCGGGGCAGAACACCGGGGAGCTGTTTTTT.

This clonotype occurred a few times. The chain is built from TRBV29-1 and TRBJ2-7; TRBD1 matches at 10 bases. There are 13 residues in the CDR3. V lost 6 bases and J lost 5; bases outside the gene matches: 7. Germline CDR1 is SQVTM and CDR2 is ANQGSEA. The CDR3: CSVTGGGWDEQYF. Here the CDR3 DNA reads TGCAGCGTGACAGGGGGCGGCTGGGACGAGCAGTACTTC.

This clonotype was counted ten times or more. The chain is built from TRBV2 and TRBJ2-1; 10 bases are a match to TRBD1. This CDR3 comprises 13 residues. Germline values: CDR1 SNHLY, CDR2 FYNNEI. With 4 bases clipped from V and 6 bases from J, the junction kept 0 bases outside the gene matches. CDR3 DNA sequence: TGTGCCAGCAGTGGGACAGGGGGCAATGAGCAGTTCTTC. Translated, it gives CASSGTGGNEQFF.

This clonotype was detected many times. The gene calls are TRBV7-2 and TRBJ2-7; D is unresolved. Trimming removed 4 bases from V and 5 bases from J, with 6 bases in between. Germline CDR1 SGHTA, CDR2 FQGNSA. The CDR3 has 11 residues. In DNA form, the CDR3 reads TGTGCCAGCAGCTACCGGGACGAGCAGTACTTC. It encodes CASSYRDEQYF.

The J gene is TRBJ2-7, the V gene TRBV27; D call uncertain. Deletions cut 1 base from V and 3 bases from J, with 7 bases between. The CDR3 has 13 amino acids. The germline CDR1 and CDR2 sequences are MNHEY and SMNVEV (reference sequence). The CDR3: CASSLLTDYEQYF. The CDR3 bases are TGTGCCAGCAGTTTATTGACGGACTACGAGCAGTACTTC.

This clonotype came up a few times. The genes are TRBV5-1 and TRBJ2-4; possible D gene TRBD2, 7 bases. The germline V and J ends were trimmed by 8 bases and 7 bases, with 19 bases remaining between them. The length of the CDR3 is 14 residues. Germline V gene lookup returns CDR1 SGHRS and CDR2 YFSETQ. CDR3 residues: CASAPPGGANIQYF. In DNA form, the CDR3 reads TGCGCCAGTGCCCCTCCGGGGGGCGCGAACATTCAGTACTTC.

This clonotype was observed a few times. The chain links TRBV19 to TRBJ2-1, with 10 positions matching TRBD1. This CDR3 is 15 amino acids long. Unmatched junction bases numbered 8, after V lost 5 bases and J lost 7 bases. The germline V gene encodes CDR1 LNHDA and CDR2 SQIVND (reference sequence). This CDR3 is CASSLRQGARNEQFF. In DNA, the CDR3 is TGTGCCAGTAGTCTCCGACAGGGGGCAAGGAATGAGCAGTTCTTC.

The chain links TRBV7-3 to TRBJ2-7, with D possibly matching TRBD2 (5 bases). Germline assignment: CDR1 SGHTA and CDR2 FQGTGA. The CDR3 spans 15 residues. The V end was cut by 5 bases, the J end by 0 bases, with 14 bases between. The CDR3 bases are TGTGCCAGCAGCCCCGTTCCGGGGATCTCCTACGAGCAGTACTTC. This encodes CASSPVPGISYEQYF.

The V and J genes are TRBV27 and TRBJ1-5, with D unresolved. Germline-derived CDR1 and CDR2 are MNHEY and SMNVEV (reference sequence). V lost 6 bases, J lost 13 bases, and 37 bases lay in between. The CDR3 is 19 amino acids. The CDR3 loop is CASSQAAVTPLPLGDTQHF. CDR3 DNA sequence: TGTGCCAGCAGCCAGGCCGCGGTCACACCTCTTCCACTAGGAGATACGCAGCATTTT.